This record concerns one T cell receptor (beta chain) sequence. This sample is drawn from a study of blood T cell repertoires in COVID-19. Study as a whole: T cells, B-cell-depleted T cells, or PBMCs supplied cDNA or gDNA.

CDR1 SGHDT and CDR2 YYEEEE come from the germline V gene. The germline V and J ends were trimmed by 0 bases and 2 bases, with 9 bases remaining between them. This CDR3 has 14 residues. Clones were sequenced by immunoSEQ multiplex PCR, and TCRdb holds only the in-frame ones, with some missing. The table has under 450,000 clones, 70% to 90% seen once. The receptor was isolated from a woman aged 40-49 years with COVID-19, enrolled during active disease. The chain couples TRBV5-6 to TRBJ2-7, with D maybe TRBD2 (6 bases). The sequenced sample consisted of peripheral blood. CDR3: CASSLGAGTYEQYF. In DNA form, the CDR3 reads TGTGCCAGCAGCTTGGGTGCGGGAACCTACGAGCAGTACTTC.